The present T cell receptor beta chain was sequenced within a study of blood T cell repertoires in COVID-19. Study information: Acute-phase and convalescent COVID-19 samples originated in the United States, Italy and Spain.

Patients in Seattle were enrolled during active infection, then followed longitudinally. V shed 7 bases and J shed 7 bases, with 13 bases lying between them. This CDR3 has 13 residues. Looked up from germline, CDR1 is LNHDA and CDR2 is SQIVND (reference sequence). In the source study's methods: How many nucleated cells were present was estimated from reference gene primer amplification. Measured with immunoSEQ multiplex PCR; TCRdb has only the in-frame clones, and not every one. Clonal size and the V and J genes are those of that table, whereas D and trimming came from the DNA. The table lists roughly 200,000 clones, approximately 88% of them singletons, with about 6.7% in the top ten.

Sample: peripheral blood. The TCR was taken from a woman aged 40 to 49 with COVID-19, enrolled during active disease. The chain links TRBV19 to TRBJ2-2, with D perhaps TRBD1 (6 bases). The CDR3 region has the DNA TGTGCCAGTAAAGCGCGACAGGACGGGGAGCTGTTTTTT. It specifies CASKARQDGELFF.